Sequencing of this T cell receptor (beta chain) was carried out in a study of OX40 agonist ivuxolimab in advanced cancers. The wider study: The eligibility criteria allowed prior anti-PD-1, anti-PD-L1 or anti-CTLA-4 therapy, and about 40% had some. General observations from the study: Partial responders treated at 0.1-3.0 mg/kg exhibited clonal expansion among the lowest measured. Clonal expansion by week 6 occurred in CD4+ and CD8+ blood T cells (at 0.1 to 3.0 mg/kg). More expanded clones were found, on average, in CD8+ than in CD4+ T cells.

This CDR3 contains 14 residues. The ends were cut back, 5 bases at V and 7 bases at J, with 17 bases in the middle. Germline CDR1 MDHEN, CDR2 SYDVKM. Sequencing was performed with immunoSEQ multiplex PCR; in TCRdb, only in-frame clones are kept and a portion is missing. The sample gives about 64,000 clones, approximately 85% of which show up once; over 2.5% is in the top ten. In regard to this clone: Its antigen is unknown.

Sample: CD4+ or CD8+ T cells sorted from blood, taken in a trial of the OX40 agonist ivuxolimab. The source is an adult with an advanced solid tumor such as melanoma, head and neck, liver or kidney cancer. The chain is built from TRBV28 and TRBJ1-2, with D possibly matching TRBD1 (5 bases). CDR3 DNA sequence: TGTGCCAGCAGTGTCCTCGCGGGGCGGGTTGGCTACACCTTC. It specifies CASSVLAGRVGYTF.